These 3 T cell receptor beta chains originate from one sample sequenced in a study of beta chain features in type 1 diabetes (dated by TCRdb to the late 2010s). Libraries were made using the immunoSEQ multiplex PCR assay. The entire amount of isolated RNA was reverse transcribed using the High Capacity cDNA Reverse Transcription Kit, so the sequenced TCRB transcripts were expressed ones. The table was pulled from immuneACCESS by TCRdb, which kept in-frame rearrangements only. Such tables lose some clones; where checked, under half of the loss comes from unresolved V genes, and the rest has no known cause. Counted in this sample were more than 150,000 clones; 11% of them appeared once. The ten largest clonotypes hold 2% to 2.5% of the sample. Sequencing was carried out using central memory CD4+ T cells from blood. These receptors originate from a man aged 18 to 29 in good health.

This clone was seen repeatedly, ten times or more. The chain employs TRBV6-6 and TRBJ2-6; no definite D call. The CDR3 is 15 amino acids. The V gene's germline CDR1 is MNHNY and CDR2 SVGAGI (reference sequence). V lost 0 bases, J lost 1 base, and 4 bases lay in between. CDR3 in DNA: TGTGCCAGCAGTTACTCAGGTTCTGGGGCCAACGTCCTGACTTTC. It codes for CASSYSGSGANVLTF.

This clone was observed a handful of times. V usage is TRBV25-1 and J usage is TRBJ1-5; 8 bases line up with TRBD1. The trim removed 2 bases at V and 0 bases at J, leaving 9 bases unmatched. The CDR3 length is 18 residues. Looked up from germline, CDR1 is MGHDK and CDR2 is SYGVNS. CDR3 residues: CASSESRTGNYSNQPQHF. CDR3 in DNA: TGTGCCAGCAGTGAAAGCCGGACAGGGAACTATAGCAATCAGCCCCAGCATTTT.

Comment on this clone: An end of the junction does not agree with germline; a read error may underlie this. The chain is built from TRBV9 and TRBJ2-3; D might be TRBD1 (5 bases). The CDR3 is 16 amino acids. The germline gives CDR1 SGDLS, CDR2 YYNGEE. In DNA, the CDR3 is TGTGCCGGCAGCGTAGGCCATCAGGGAAGCACAGATACGCAGTATTTT. It codes for CAGSVGHQGSTDTQYF.